The source of this T cell receptor beta chain is a study of blood T cell repertoires in COVID-19 (dated by TCRdb to the early 2020s). About the investigation overall: Samples covering the acute and convalescent phases of COVID-19 were provided by collaborators in the United States, Italy and Spain. The material from the prospective study consisted of cDNA or gDNA derived from T cells, B-cell-depleted T cells, or PBMCs. The dataset comprised deeply sampled blood TCRbeta repertoires from subjects exposed to, actively infected with, or recovered from COVID-19. The repertoires were made available in a free public database intended to serve as a resource for research on the immune response to SARS-CoV-2. The samples were drawn from the first 160 participants of the ongoing ImmuneRACE study and from 1,254 subjects provided by 6 global collaborators. Sample metadata almost always included a de-identified subject ID, COVID-19 status, age in years and sex. HLA class I and class II types, where available, came from metadata supplied by the sample provider rather than from assay-based typing.

The CDR1 and CDR2 encoded by the germline V gene (reference sequence) are LNHNV and YYDKDF. V lost 5 bases and J lost 5 bases, and the count of bases not matched to a germline gene is 8. The CDR3 spans 15 residues, from the cysteine through the phenylalanine. Only CDR3 DNA remains: 45 bases, in frame from the first base. Broader findings and caveats from the paper: The amount of clinical and demographic metadata varied by source and participant and was provided uncurated.

TCRbeta CDR3 regions were amplified from genomic DNA by means of the immunoSEQ Assay, a bias-controlled multiplex PCR. The paper's processing steps were these. The number of nucleated cells in each sample was estimated from the amplification of reference gene primers within the assay. Sequence reads were collapsed and filtered to measure the absolute abundance of every unique TCRbeta CDR3 rearrangement. For each sample, productive Simpson clonality was calculated as the square root of Simpson's diversity index over productive rearrangements. TCRdb's version of the immuneACCESS table is confined to in-frame rearrangements and falls short of the full clone set. An unresolved V gene accounts for under half of the shortfall where checked; the remainder is of unknown origin. D and trimming were read from the DNA, whereas the V and J calls and clone size are those reported in that table. The sample includes 70,000 or so clones, with roughly 71% observed a single time. Approximately 15% of the sample rests with the top ten.

As to this clone: Which antigen it targets is not known. One base away there is no much larger clone; base qualities are not given.

One collaborating source in Seattle enrolled patients while the patients were actively infected and followed the patients over time throughout the course of disease. Whole blood was collected in K2EDTA tubes by collaborating institutions according to the institutions' own protocols. For TCRbeta analysis, collaborators shipped samples in one of three forms: frozen whole blood, isolated PBMCs, or DNA extracted from either of those sample types. The sequence joins TRBV15 to TRBJ2-5; the central 10 bases match TRBD1. The sequenced sample was peripheral blood. The receptor's source is a man in his fifties or sixties with COVID-19, enrolled during active disease. The nucleotides read TGTGCCACCAGCTTTGACAGGGGGCGCGGTGAGACCCAGTACTTC. Translation gives CATSFDRGRGETQYF.